The 21 T cell receptor beta chains given below trace back to one sample, sequenced in a study of blood T cell repertoires in COVID-19. Clones were read by immunoSEQ multiplex PCR, and TCRdb kept only the in-frame ones, dropping some. The sample has a few hundred thousand clones; around 83% are singletons. The material sequenced was peripheral blood. The receptors stem from a man aged 45 to 65 with active or convalescent COVID-19.

The J gene is TRBJ1-6, the V gene TRBV7-9; 10 nucleotides match TRBD1. Trimming removed 6 bases from V and 11 bases from J; junction bases left unmatched: 10. The CDR3 length is 15 residues. Germline assignment: CDR1 SEHNR and CDR2 FQNEAQ (reference sequence). The CDR3 DNA sequence: TGTGCCAGCAGGCGACAGGGGGCCGGGACAACACCCCTCCACTTT. Its protein is CASRRQGAGTTPLHF.

The rearrangement links TRBV21-1 to TRBJ2-7; TRBD1 was called by the table and not checked on the DNA. TRBV21-1 is annotated as a pseudogene. The CDR3 is 14 residues long. CDR3 sequence: CASSAGTRTYEQYF. The CDR3 nucleotides read TGTGCCAGCAGCGCCGGGACAAGGACCTACGAGCAGTACTTC.

The J gene is TRBJ2-6, the V gene TRBV27; TRBD1 matches at 8 bases. J was trimmed by 2 bases and V by 4 bases; bases with no gene match: 1. The germline CDR1 and CDR2 sequences are MNHEY and SMNVEV (reference sequence). The CDR3 is 15 residues long. CDR3 loop: CASSSTGAGANVLTF. The CDR3, as DNA: TGTGCCAGCAGTTCGACAGGGGCTGGGGCCAACGTCCTGACTTTC.

V is TRBV28 and J is TRBJ2-2; 9 nucleotides match TRBD2. Germline V gene sequence: CDR1 MDHEN, CDR2 SYDVKM. This CDR3 spans 14 amino acids. The CDR3: CSVNGGRGSGELFF. CDR3 in DNA: TGTTCAGTTAACGGCGGGAGGGGGAGCGGGGAGCTGTTTTTT.

This clone has only a few counts. The V and J genes are TRBV5-4 and TRBJ2-5; TRBD2 matches at 12 bases. Germline V gives CDR1 SGHNT, CDR2 YYREEE (reference sequence). The CDR3 loop spans 16 amino acids. V was pared by 4 bases and J by 5 bases, with 9 bases of the junction left unmatched. The CDR3 sequence is CASSGLLAGGGETQYF. DNA for the CDR3: TGTGCCAGCAGCGGTTTACTAGCGGGAGGAGGGGAGACCCAGTACTTC.

This chain uses TRBV3-1 (or the pseudogene TRBV3-2) with TRBJ1-2; possibly TRBD1 for D (5 bases). The germline V and J ends were trimmed by 2 bases and 0 bases, with 13 bases remaining between them. This CDR3 is built from 16 residues. From germline, CDR1 is LGHDT and CDR2 YNNKEL (reference sequence). This CDR3 is CASSQPGLHANYGYTF. In DNA form, the CDR3 reads TGTGCCAGCAGCCAACCGGGACTCCATGCTAACTATGGCTACACCTTC.

A single count supports this clone. This sequence joins TRBV7-8 and TRBJ2-4; perhaps TRBD1 as D (6 bases). This CDR3 spans 14 amino acids. The germline V gene encodes CDR1 SGHVS and CDR2 FQNEAQ. V dropped 5 bases and J dropped 5 bases, with 13 bases sitting between them. The CDR3 loop is CASSRAGDENIQYF. The CDR3 DNA reads TGTGCCAGCAGCCGAGCAGGGGATGAAAACATTCAGTACTTC.

The CDR3 DNA is TGTGCCATCAGTGAGACGGCTAGCGGTCGGGATACGCAGTATTTT. Translating it yields CAISETASGRDTQYF. The chain has TRBV10-3 and TRBJ2-3; 7 nucleotides agree with TRBD2. The junction had 8 bases not matched to a gene; V was cut back by 2 bases and J by 6 bases. This CDR3 spans 15 amino acids. Germline CDR1 reads ENHRY; CDR2 reads SYGVKD.

J is TRBJ2-1 and V is TRBV7-8; D gene uncertain. Trimming cost V 5 bases and J 6 bases, with 11 bases left between them. Germline CDR1 reads SGHVS; CDR2 reads FQNEAQ. This CDR3 has 13 residues. CDR3 sequence reads: CASSNTLGNEQFF. The CDR3 DNA reads TGTGCCAGCAGCAATACTCTAGGCAATGAGCAGTTCTTC.

The table lists this clone with many counts. V usage is TRBV28 and J usage is TRBJ1-2; D is uncertain. The germline V gene encodes CDR1 MDHEN and CDR2 SYDVKM. The CDR3 length is 13 residues. The V gene lost 5 bases and the J gene lost 8 bases, with 15 bases spanning the gap. CDR3 region: CASSRPPGSGYTF. Written as DNA, the CDR3 is TGTGCCAGCAGTCGCCCCCCGGGTAGCGGCTACACCTTC.

This chain uses TRBV10-3 with TRBJ1-2; 7 bases are a match to TRBD1. The CDR3 is made up of 13 amino acids. Trimming removed 7 bases from V and 6 bases from J; junction bases left unmatched: 8. CDR1 and CDR2 (germline): ENHRY, SYGVKD. The CDR3: CAITDRDSHGYTF. DNA for the CDR3: TGTGCCATCACTGATAGGGACAGCCATGGCTACACCTTC.

This clone showed up just once. This chain connects TRBV5-1 to TRBJ2-1, with D perhaps matching TRBD2 (5 bases). V was shortened by 4 bases and J by 0 bases, with 17 bases between the two germline ends. The CDR3 spans 17 residues. Germline CDR1 SGHRS, CDR2 YFSETQ. Here the CDR3 DNA reads TGCGCCAGCAGCCCCGGGCACGGGGTGGGCTCCTACAATGAGCAGTTCTTC. Amino acids: CASSPGHGVGSYNEQFF.

The rearrangement links TRBV6-2 or TRBV6-3 to TRBJ2-1; 10 nucleotides line up with TRBD2. From germline, CDR1 is MNHEY and CDR2 SVGEGT. The CDR3 has 18 amino acids. V lost 2 bases and J lost 3; bases outside the gene matches: 10. The DNA of the CDR3 is TGTGCCAGCAGTTACCCCTCACTACTAGCGGGGAACTACAATGAGCAGTTCTTC. Its translation: CASSYPSLLAGNYNEQFF.

The chain uses TRBV10-3 and TRBJ2-7, with TRBD2 matching 8 bases. V shed 4 bases and J 5 bases; nucleotides not matched to a gene: 16. This CDR3 contains 17 residues. Germline V lookup: CDR1 ENHRY, CDR2 SYGVKD. DNA for the CDR3: TGTGCCATCAGTGCCCGGGGGTCGGCGGGAGGTGGCAACGAGCAGTACTTC. This translates into CAISARGSAGGGNEQYF.

The V gene is TRBV4-1, the J gene TRBJ1-1; possible D gene TRBD1, 6 bases. V was trimmed by 5 bases and J by 3 bases, leaving 19 bases between them. This CDR3 is built from 16 residues. Germline values: CDR1 MGHRA, CDR2 YSYEKL. CDR3 residues: CASSSPNRAPYTEAFF. The CDR3 DNA reads TGCGCCAGCAGCTCCCCTAACAGGGCTCCCTACACTGAAGCTTTCTTT.

The chain joins TRBV9 to TRBJ1-2; no clear D. The germline V gene has CDR1 SGDLS and CDR2 YYNGEE. The CDR3 is 12 residues long. Trimming pared 0 bases from V and 7 bases from J, leaving 7 bases between. The CDR3 DNA is TGTGCCAGCAGCGTAGACGGGTTTGGCTACACCTTC. It codes for CASSVDGFGYTF.

The V call is TRBV6-6, the J call TRBJ2-7, with 8 bases identical to TRBD1. This CDR3 contains 12 residues. V was pared by 5 bases and J by 5 bases, with 2 bases of the junction left unmatched. Germline V lookup: CDR1 MNHNY, CDR2 SVGAGI (reference sequence). The CDR3 nucleotides are TGTGCCAGCAGTACGACAGGGGACGAGCAGTACTTC. This sequence encodes CASSTTGDEQYF.

The CDR3 protein is CASSDGTATSYEQYF. CDR3 bases: TGCGCCAGCAGCGATGGGACAGCCACCTCCTACGAGCAGTACTTC. The genes are TRBV4-1 and TRBJ2-7, with 7 bases fitting TRBD1. Losses at the gene ends were 5 bases for V and 0 bases for J; bases not matched to a gene: 7. Germline CDR1 is MGHRA and CDR2 is YSYEKL. The CDR3 is 15 amino acids.

In nucleotides, the CDR3 is TGTGCCAGCAGCTTGTTGCCGGGACTCACCTACGAGCAGTACTTC. It specifies CASSLLPGLTYEQYF. The V and J genes are TRBV5-8 and TRBJ2-7; D possibly corresponds to TRBD2 (6 bases). The CDR3 runs 15 residues. With 1 base removed from V and 2 bases from J, the gap between germline ends came to 13 bases. Germline V CDR1 and CDR2: SGHTS, YDEGEE.

The chain joins TRBV5-1 to TRBJ2-2, with D tentatively TRBD1 (5 bases). Trimming stripped 4 bases from V and 0 bases from J, with 13 bases between. Germline V gene data show CDR1 as SGHRS and CDR2 as YFSETQ. This CDR3 spans 16 amino acids. CDR3 loop: CASSTYRSANTGELFF. In nucleotides, the CDR3 is TGCGCCAGCAGCACCTACAGGAGCGCGAACACCGGGGAGCTGTTTTTT.

The chain couples TRBV15 to TRBJ1-5, with TRBD1 matching over 8 bases. V was clipped by 4 bases and J by 4 bases; unmatched bases: 6. The germline gives CDR1 LNHNV, CDR2 YYDKDF (reference sequence). This CDR3 contains 15 residues. CDR3 DNA: TGTGCCACCAGCATCCCTACAGGGGGTAATCAGCCCCAGCATTTT. Its protein is CATSIPTGGNQPQHF.